This T cell receptor beta chain was sequenced during a study of identical twins. This clonotype was counted many times. Trimming removed 0 bases at V and 12 bases at J, with 9 bases between. CDR1 and CDR2 from the germline V gene are LGHDT and YNNKEL (reference sequence). This CDR3 is built from 12 residues. Each CDR3 protein gets one entry after TCRdb re-called the 5' RACE reads with MiXCR. The table records 450,000 or so distinct CDR3 sequences, 14% of them present only once. The same sample was also studied in work on yellow fever vaccine responses in identical twins.

What was sequenced was CD4+ T cells sorted from blood. The TCR comes from a young woman in good health. This chain joins TRBV3-1 and TRBJ2-1; TRBD1 or TRBD2 may be the D gene (5 bases each). The CDR3 DNA reads as TGTGCCAGCAGCCAAGATCGGGGCGGGCAGTTCTTC. Translating it yields CASSQDRGGQFF.